This T cell receptor (beta chain) appears in the sequencing data of a study of Ad26.COV2.S vaccination and SARS-CoV-2 variants. Background on the study: Donor participated within the Ad26.COV2.S arm of the COV1001 trial.

In the case of this clone: Its antigen is unidentified.

Clones were read by immunoSEQ multiplex PCR, and TCRdb kept only the in-frame ones, dropping some. Among about 400,000 clones listed, approximately 90% were seen once. Study findings and constraints: It was reported that spike-specific CD8+ and CD4+ T cell responses were substantially broad after vaccination. From the TCR breadth and depth analyses, total T cell responses may have been underestimated.

The treatment was: about 20 received Ad26.COV2.S at low or high dose, single or two shots; about 5 received placebo; per-sample allocation not given. Repertoires come from day 63 after the first vaccine or placebo injection. V was shortened by 8 bases and J by 8 bases, with 10 bases between the two germline ends. The CDR3 sequence is 11 residues long. Germline V CDR1 and CDR2: SEHNR, FQNEAQ (reference sequence). Sequenced here: peripheral blood, sampled in a trial of Ad26.COV2.S vaccine versus placebo. The rearrangement links TRBV7-9 to TRBJ2-1, with a tentative D call TRBD2 (6 bases). This sequence was found in a person aged 18 to 65 who received the Ad26.COV2.S COVID-19 vaccine or a placebo. The CDR3: CASRESHEQFF. The DNA for the CDR3 is TGTGCCAGCCGGGAGAGCCATGAGCAGTTCTTC.